This T cell receptor (beta chain) derives from a study of naive and memory T cell subsets. TCR cDNA received a 3' ligated oligonucleotide that carried a UMI. Ligated cDNA underwent four rounds of PCR with nested alpha and beta constant region primers and SP2. For blood and skin samples, reverse transcription used TCR alpha and beta constant primers. One entry per CDR3 protein results from TCRdb running MiXCR on the 5' RACE reads. The sample holds tens of thousands of distinct CDR3 sequences, 16% seen once. Trimming shortened V by 1 base and J by 4 bases, and 8 bases separated the two germline ends. The CDR3 totals 14 residues. In germline, CDR1 is SGHTA, CDR2 FQGNSA.

This clonotype was obtained from a female donor in good health. The rearrangement uses TRBV7-2 and TRBJ1-5; D is undetermined. The CDR3 loop reads CASSLGHLNQPQHF. The CDR3 coding sequence is TGTGCCAGCAGCTTAGGACACCTAAATCAGCCCCAGCATTTT.